Listed below are T cell receptor beta chains from one sample, sequenced in a study of esophageal squamous cell carcinoma under preoperative chemotherapy. Each CDR3 protein gets one entry after TCRdb re-called the PCR reads with MiXCR. The table includes around 10,000 distinct CDR3 sequences, approximately 50% detected once. The specimen was obtained from a patient given preoperative chemotherapy. These receptors originate from a human donor with esophageal squamous cell carcinoma. The donor label of this sample is uncertain. Each CDR3 is given with its conserved first and last residue. A D gene is named only where the DNA matches it firmly. Clone size is not always given. Where it is, it says once, few, many or a class for expanded clones.

D: .; size: once; J: TRBJ2-4; V: TRBV6-1; DNA: TGTGCCAGCAGTCGCAAGGACCCTGCTGACGACATCCAGTACTTC; CDR3: CASSRKDPADDIQYF
D: TRBD2; size: .; J: TRBJ2-1; V: TRBV6-1; DNA: TGTGCCAGCAGTCGGTGGACTAGCCATGCCGAGCAGTTCTTC; CDR3: CASSRWTSHAEQFF
D: TRBD1; size: medium-sized; J: TRBJ2-3; V: TRBV6-1; DNA: TGTGCCAGCGGCGACAGGGGGAATACGCAGTATTTT; CDR3: CASGDRGNTQYF
D: TRBD2; size: medium-sized; J: TRBJ2-5; V: TRBV6-1; DNA: TGTGCCAGCAGTCAAATTAGCGGGAGGAAACCAGAGACCCAGTACTTC; CDR3: CASSQISGRKPETQYF
D: .; size: .; J: TRBJ2-1; V: TRBV5-6; DNA: TGTGCCAGCAGCACCTCCCTCTTTGGGGAGACCCAGTTCTTC; CDR3: CASSTSLFGETQFF
D: .; size: .; J: TRBJ2-7; V: TRBV27; DNA: TGTGCCAGCAGTTTTGGCGGGGCCGAGCAGTACTTC; CDR3: CASSFGGAEQYF
D: TRBD2; size: many; J: TRBJ2-1; V: TRBV27; DNA: TGTGCCAGCAGTTCCCTCTCAACTAGCGGGAGTTCCTACAATGAGCAGTTCTTC; CDR3: CASSSLSTSGSSYNEQFF
D: .; size: .; J: TRBJ2-1; V: TRBV7-2; DNA: TGTGCCAGCAGCTTCCAGGGCAATGAGCAGTTCTTC; CDR3: CASSFQGNEQFF
D: .; size: .; J: TRBJ1-2; V: TRBV27; DNA: TGTGCCAGCAGGCCAGTACAGGTCCTCTATGGCTACACCTTC; CDR3: CASRPVQVLYGYTF
D: .; size: medium-sized; J: TRBJ2-1; V: TRBV27; DNA: TGTGCCAGCAGTTTATATGGCCCTATAGGCCCCTACAATGAGCAGTTCTTC; CDR3: CASSLYGPIGPYNEQFF
D: TRBD1; size: .; J: TRBJ2-7; V: TRBV27; DNA: TGTGCCAGCAGTGTGACAGGGCGACCCCTCGAGCAGTACTTC; CDR3: CASSVTGRPLEQYF
D: .; size: .; J: TRBJ2-4; V: TRBV6-1; DNA: TGTGCCAGGGGAGTGTGCGCCGAAAACATTCAGTATTTC; CDR3: CARGVCAENIQYF
D: TRBD1; size: .; J: TRBJ2-1; V: TRBV6-1; DNA: TGTGCCAGCAGTGAAGGGGACAGGGGCGAGCAGTTCTTC; CDR3: CASSEGDRGEQFF
D: .; size: many; J: TRBJ1-3; V: TRBV4-1; DNA: TGCGCCAGCAGCCGAGACGGAAGCTCTGGAAACACCATATATTTT; CDR3: CASSRDGSSGNTIYF
D: .; size: many; J: TRBJ2-5; V: TRBV18; DNA: TGTGCCAGCTCACCAATGGGGGCCGTCGGGGACGATGAGCAGTACTTC; CDR3: CASSPMGAVGDDEQYF
D: .; size: once; J: TRBJ2-3; V: TRBV7-2; DNA: TGTGCGGGGAGCTTACCCAAAGACATTCAGTATTTT; CDR3: CAGSLPKDIQYF
D: .; size: .; J: TRBJ2-1; V: TRBV6-1; DNA: TGTGCCAGCAGCCCTACCGGGACATCCTACAATGAGCAGTTCTTC; CDR3: CASSPTGTSYNEQFF
D: TRBD1; size: .; J: TRBJ2-3; V: TRBV11-2; DNA: TGTGCCAGCAGCTTAAGACAGGGTTTTAGCACAGATACGCAGTATTTT; CDR3: CASSLRQGFSTDTQYF
D: TRBD1; size: many; J: TRBJ2-1; V: TRBV6-7; DNA: TGTGCCAGCAGTTCCGCACCTCTGGGACAGGGGCGAGCGGAAGAGACCCAGTTCTTC; CDR3: CASSSAPLGQGRAEETQFF
D: .; size: once; J: TRBJ2-2; V: TRBV6-1; DNA: TGTGCCAGCACCACGGGAACAGGAAGGGCCGGGGAGCTGTTTTTT; CDR3: CASTTGTGRAGELFF
D: TRBD2; size: medium-sized; J: TRBJ2-5; V: TRBV11-3; DNA: TGTGCCAGCAGTCCAGGACTAGCGGGACAGGAGACCCAGTACTTC; CDR3: CASSPGLAGQETQYF
D: .; size: .; J: TRBJ2-1; V: TRBV6-5; DNA: TGTGCCAGCAGTTACGAGGGAGCCCCTGGGAATGAGCAGTTCTTC; CDR3: CASSYEGAPGNEQFF
D: .; size: .; J: TRBJ2-5; V: TRBV7-8; DNA: TGTGCCAGCAGCTTAGTTTGGGAGACAGAGACCCAGTACTTC; CDR3: CASSLVWETETQYF
D: .; size: few; J: TRBJ2-5; V: TRBV5-1; DNA: TGCGCCAGCAGCTTGTTAGCAGAGCGCCAGTACAATGAGCAGTACTTC; CDR3: CASSLLAERQYNEQYF
D: TRBD2; size: many; J: TRBJ2-1; V: TRBV7-7; DNA: TGTGCTAGCAGCGTGACTGGGGGGGAGACCCAGTTCTTC; CDR3: CASSVTGGETQFF
D: .; size: .; J: TRBJ2-1; V: TRBV6-1; DNA: TGTGCCAGCAGTCGGTTCGCTGGTGAGCAGTTCTTC; CDR3: CASSRFAGEQFF
D: .; size: many; J: TRBJ2-1; V: TRBV5-1; DNA: TGCGCCAGCAGCTTGTTAGCAGAGCGCCAGTACAATGAGCAGTTCTTC; CDR3: CASSLLAERQYNEQFF
D: TRBD1; size: few; J: TRBJ2-3; V: TRBV6-5; DNA: TGTGCCAGCAGTTATTCCCAGGGACAGGTCGAGTACTTC; CDR3: CASSYSQGQVEYF
D: .; size: .; J: TRBJ2-3; V: TRBV6-1; DNA: TGTGCCAGCAGTCAGGACCAGACAGATACGCAGTATTTT; CDR3: CASSQDQTDTQYF
D: TRBD1; size: many; J: TRBJ2-1; V: TRBV18; DNA: TGTGCCAGCTCACCACCCCGTCCTCCGGGACAGGGACTCCAAGAGACCCAGTTCTTC; CDR3: CASSPPRPPGQGLQETQFF
D: .; size: .; J: TRBJ2-7; V: TRBV6-2/TRBV6-3; DNA: TGTGCCAGCACTTTAAAAGTTTCAGGATCCTACGAGCAGTACTTC; CDR3: CASTLKVSGSYEQYF
D: .; size: many; J: TRBJ1-2; V: TRBV27; DNA: TGTGCCAGCAGTTTATCGATCGGGGGGCGGATTGGTGGCTACACCTTC; CDR3: CASSLSIGGRIGGYTF
D: .; size: .; J: TRBJ2-1; V: TRBV6-1; DNA: TGTGCCAGCAGTGAAGAGGCAGGCTCCTACAATGAGCAGTTCTTC; CDR3: CASSEEAGSYNEQFF
D: .; size: .; J: TRBJ2-1; V: TRBV6-5; DNA: TGTGCCAGCAGTTCTGGGAGCAAAAATGAGCAGTTTTTT; CDR3: CASSSGSKNEQFF
D: .; size: few; J: TRBJ1-1; V: TRBV7-2; DNA: TGTGCCAGCAGCTTTCCGGGGGGCATCGCTGAAGCTTTCTTT; CDR3: CASSFPGGIAEAFF
D: .; size: .; J: TRBJ2-3; V: TRBV10-3; DNA: TGTGCCGCGGGGTCCGGGACTCGCAAGGCAGAGACGCAGTATTTC; CDR3: CAAGSGTRKAETQYF
D: TRBD1; size: many; J: TRBJ1-2; V: TRBV7-8; DNA: TGTGCCAGCAGCTCCGCCGGACAGGGGGTTTCGCGGACTAGTGGCTACACCTTC; CDR3: CASSSAGQGVSRTSGYTF
D: TRBD1; size: many; J: TRBJ1-2; V: TRBV14; DNA: TGTGCCAGCAGCCCCTTACTCCAGGGGGACTATGGCTACACCTTC; CDR3: CASSPLLQGDYGYTF
D: TRBD1; size: .; J: TRBJ2-7; V: TRBV6-1; DNA: TGTGCCAGCCGTGCTGGGACAGCAAATAAGCAGTACTTC; CDR3: CASRAGTANKQYF
D: .; size: large; J: TRBJ2-3; V: TRBV7-2; DNA: TGTGCCAGCACTAGCACAGATACGCAGTATTTT; CDR3: CASTSTDTQYF
D: TRBD1; size: .; J: TRBJ2-5; V: TRBV18; DNA: TGTGCCAGCTCAAACTCCGGGACAGGGCATCGGAATGAGCAGTACTTC; CDR3: CASSNSGTGHRNEQYF
D: TRBD1; size: .; J: TRBJ2-1; V: TRBV4-1; DNA: TGCGCCAGCAGCCCAGATGGAGGCGGACAGGGAAACTTCGAGCAGTTCTTC; CDR3: CASSPDGGGQGNFEQFF
D: .; size: many; J: TRBJ1-2; V: TRBV6-1; DNA: TGTGCCAGCAGCCCCACGGGGGGCGGTTACTATGGCTACACCTTC; CDR3: CASSPTGGGYYGYTF
D: .; size: .; J: TRBJ2-1; V: TRBV6-1; DNA: TGTGCCAGCAGCGAGGATCCGCTAGTTGCCTACAATGAGCAGTTCTTC; CDR3: CASSEDPLVAYNEQFF
D: .; size: .; J: TRBJ2-2; V: TRBV6-5; DNA: TGTGCCAGCAGTTACGCAGCACAGGGTTTGCTAAACACCGGGGAGCTGTTTTTT; CDR3: CASSYAAQGLLNTGELFF
D: .; size: .; J: TRBJ2-3; V: TRBV6-1; DNA: TGTGCCAGCAGTGACGCGGAGCTGGGGGGTGCAAATACGCAGTATTTT; CDR3: CASSDAELGGANTQYF
D: .; size: .; J: TRBJ2-1; V: TRBV6-5; DNA: TGTGCCAGCAGTTACTCGATTAAGGTCCACAATGAGCAGTTCTTC; CDR3: CASSYSIKVHNEQFF
D: .; size: .; J: TRBJ2-1; V: TRBV6-1; DNA: TGTGCCAGCAGTGAAGTGTTCCGTGGCGATGAGCAGTTCTTC; CDR3: CASSEVFRGDEQFF
D: .; size: .; J: TRBJ2-4; V: TRBV7-3; DNA: TGTGCCTTACAGGGGCAGGGAGGAGGGGGAGCCAAAGAGATTCAGTACTTC; CDR3: CALQGQGGGGAKEIQYF
D: .; size: .; J: TRBJ1-6; V: TRBV6-5; DNA: TGTGCCAGCAGTTACTCTTTTTTCGGGCAGAATTCACCCCTCCACTTT; CDR3: CASSYSFFGQNSPLHF
D: .; size: .; J: TRBJ2-1; V: TRBV6-5; DNA: TGTGCCAGCAGTTACGGGCGGGAGCAGTTCTTC; CDR3: CASSYGREQFF
D: .; size: hyperexpanded; J: TRBJ2-5; V: TRBV6-1; DNA: TGTGCCAGCAGCGCCTCCCTTCAAGAGACCCAGTACTTC; CDR3: CASSASLQETQYF
D: TRBD2; size: many; J: TRBJ2-7; V: TRBV6-1; DNA: TGTGCCAGCAGTGAGCCGGGACTAGCGGGATCCGAGCAGTACTTC; CDR3: CASSEPGLAGSEQYF
D: .; size: large; J: TRBJ2-5; V: TRBV7-2; DNA: TGTGCCAGCAGCCCCTCGGGCAGTACGGAGACCCAGTACTTC; CDR3: CASSPSGSTETQYF
D: TRBD2; size: medium-sized; J: TRBJ2-3; V: TRBV7-8; DNA: TGTGCCAGCAGCTTAGGGGGAGCGGGAGCCACAGATACGCAGTATTTT; CDR3: CASSLGGAGATDTQYF
D: .; size: .; J: TRBJ1-5; V: TRBV11-2; DNA: TGTGCCAGCAGCTTAGGGGTGGGGCAGCCCCAGCATTTT; CDR3: CASSLGVGQPQHF
D: .; size: .; J: TRBJ2-7; V: TRBV6-5; DNA: TGTGCCAGCAGTTACTCCTTCCGGGAGAGGGGGGAGGCGCAGTACTTC; CDR3: CASSYSFRERGEAQYF
D: .; size: .; J: TRBJ2-4; V: TRBV6-1; DNA: TGTGCCAGCCCCGGACCGGGGCGATGGGTCAAAGATATTCAGTACTTC; CDR3: CASPGPGRWVKDIQYF
D: .; size: .; J: TRBJ2-2; V: TRBV6-1; DNA: TGTGCCAGCAGTACCCGGGGACGGAACACCGGGGAGCTGTTTTTT; CDR3: CASSTRGRNTGELFF